These 11 T cell receptor beta chains were sequenced from one sample in a study of regulatory T cells in long-lasting Graves disease. TCRdb reprocessed the reads with MiXCR, giving one entry per CDR3 protein. The sample carries 1,800 or so distinct CDR3 sequences, 50% to 65% recorded once. RNA isolated from PBMCs was used to make the TCR library. The source was peripheral blood mononuclear cells (PBMCs), collected with antithyroid drug treatment, in newly diagnosed or persistent Graves disease (not recorded which). The receptor source for this set is a human donor with Graves disease.

This clonotype was observed a handful of times. The DNA of the CDR3 is TGTGCCAGCAGTTTAAGGACACCCGGGGCCAACGTCCTGACTTTC. It is translated as CASSLRTPGANVLTF. The chain is built from TRBV28 and TRBJ2-6; maybe TRBD1 (5 bases). V was trimmed by 2 bases and J by 4 bases, leaving 9 bases between them. There are 15 residues in the CDR3. Germline CDR1 is MDHEN and CDR2 is SYDVKM.

This chain links TRBV11-2 with TRBJ2-5; TRBD2 matches 8 bases. The CDR3 covers 16 residues. Per the germline V gene, CDR1 is SGHAT and CDR2 is FQNNGV. Trimming took 2 bases from V and 4 from J; bases not matched to a gene: 9. The chain's CDR3 is CASSLTGTRGGETQYF. The CDR3 bases are TGTGCCAGCAGCTTAACCGGGACTAGAGGTGGAGAGACCCAGTACTTC.

This clonotype has a single count. The J gene is TRBJ2-1, the V gene TRBV5-1; D is perhaps TRBD2 (6 bases). The CDR3 has 13 amino acids. V gave up 7 bases and J gave up 8 bases, with 16 bases separating them. CDR1 and CDR2 (germline): SGHRS, YFSETQ. The CDR3 nucleotides are TGCGCCAGCCGCGGGGCCGCGAGCCATGAGCAGTTCTTC. It specifies CASRGAASHEQFF.

The chain has TRBV12-3 or TRBV12-4 and TRBJ1-6, with 7 bases that match TRBD1. The CDR3 has 12 amino acids. V trimming: 5 bases; J trimming: 10 bases; junction bases outside the gene matches: 2. CDR3 nucleotide sequence: TGTGCCAGCAGTGTGGGACAGTCACCCCTCCACTTT. Encoded protein: CASSVGQSPLHF.

In this sample, this clonotype turned up a few times. This sequence joins TRBV12-3 or TRBV12-4 and TRBJ2-1, with 7 bases fitting TRBD1. The V gene end was trimmed by 8 bases and the J gene end by 8 bases; junction bases not matched to a gene: 9. CDR3 length: 13 residues. The CDR3 nucleotides are TGTGCCAGCGGCATTAACAGGGGTGATGAGCAGTTCTTC. Its translation is CASGINRGDEQFF.

This chain joins TRBV3-1 and TRBJ2-5, with D perhaps matching TRBD2 (7 bases). CDR1 is LGHDT, CDR2 YNNKEL, per germline (reference sequence). The CDR3 runs 16 residues. Trimming took off 4 bases at V and 4 bases at J, with 19 bases between the two ends. In nucleotides, the CDR3 is TGTGCCAGCAGCCCCTCTTCGGGGGGCTTCGGAGAGACCCAGTACTTC. Translation gives CASSPSSGGFGETQYF.

This clonotype was found a few times. This sequence joins TRBV19 and TRBJ1-6; the D gene is possibly TRBD1 (5 bases). The CDR3 spans 18 residues. The V end lost 3 bases, the J end lost 10 bases, and 25 bases lay between the germline ends. The germline V gene encodes CDR1 LNHDA and CDR2 SQIVND (reference sequence). CDR3 amino acids: CASSINFSRSLAGSPLHF. For the CDR3, the DNA is TGTGCCAGTAGTATTAATTTTTCCCGTTCGTTAGCAGGGTCACCCCTCCACTTT.

The chain combines TRBV7-3 with TRBJ2-5; possible D gene TRBD1, 5 bases. The CDR3 totals 15 residues. The V gene lost 1 base and the J gene lost 1 base, with 10 bases spanning the gap. Germline-derived CDR1 and CDR2 are SGHTA and FQGTGA. The CDR3 reads CASSLNSRVQETQYF. CDR3 nucleotides: TGTGCCAGCAGCTTAAATAGCAGGGTCCAAGAGACCCAGTACTTC.

V gene TRBV4-1 combines with J gene TRBJ1-2; TRBD1 matches 7 bases. The CDR3 consists of 16 residues. The V and J ends lost 1 base and 0 bases, in that order; junction bases with no gene match: 5. Germline V lookup: CDR1 MGHRA, CDR2 YSYEKL. The CDR3 protein is CASSQAGTVPNYGYTF. The CDR3 DNA sequence: TGCGCCAGCAGCCAAGCCGGGACAGTCCCTAACTATGGCTACACCTTC.

This clonotype was detected a few times. The chain is built from TRBV5-1 and TRBJ2-7; maybe TRBD2 (6 bases). Germline loops: CDR1 SGHRS, CDR2 YFSETQ. The CDR3 is 13 residues long. The ends were cut back, 5 bases at V and 2 bases at J, with 11 bases in the middle. Here the CDR3 DNA reads TGCGCCAGCAGACGGGGGTTTACCTACGAGCAGTACTTC. This sequence encodes CASRRGFTYEQYF.

V usage is TRBV9 and J usage is TRBJ2-1; 15 bases are a match to TRBD2. The V gene's germline CDR1 is SGDLS and CDR2 YYNGEE. The CDR3 loop spans 18 amino acids. The trim removed 3 bases at V and 3 bases at J, leaving 7 bases unmatched. In nucleotides, the CDR3 is TGTGCCAGCAGCGGAGGAGGACTAGCGGGGGGGGACTACAATGAGCAGTTCTTC. It translates to CASSGGGLAGGDYNEQFF.